A single sample gave rise to the 2 T cell receptor beta chains below, sequenced in a study of graft-versus-host responses after intestinal transplantation. Profiling relied on immunoSEQ multiplex PCR, and the TCRdb table lists in-frame clones only, not all of them. This table has more than 9,500 clones, about 81% appearing once. The material sequenced was PBMCs, taken roughly 290 days after intestinal transplant. These receptors were taken from a human patient who received an intestinal transplant, so some T cells may come from the graft donor.

V and J are TRBV18 and TRBJ2-7, with D possibly matching TRBD2 (5 bases). This CDR3 has 14 residues. From germline, CDR1 is KGHSH and CDR2 LQKENI. V lost 6 bases and J 6 bases, leaving 18 bases between the germline ends. The CDR3 DNA sequence: TGTGCCAGCTCGCAGCCACCCGGGCTAGCCGAGCAGTACTTC. This translates into CASSQPPGLAEQYF.

The chain has TRBV10-3 and TRBJ2-3; 10 positions match TRBD2. Germline-derived CDR1 and CDR2 are ENHRY and SYGVKD. The V segment lost 11 bases and the J segment 4 bases; nucleotides outside the gene matches: 9. The CDR3 covers 14 residues. CDR3 bases: TGTGCCCTTTCTAGCGGGAGTCTTGCAGATACGCAGTATTTT. Translation: CALSSGSLADTQYF.